This TCR beta chain appears in the sequencing data of a study of beta chain features in type 1 diabetes. Study-wide results and limits: Patients' naive, central memory and Treg TCRB repertoires seemed closer to one another than those of healthy donors.

This clone has a handful of counts. Its antigen is undetermined. The authors reverse transcribed all of the isolated RNA, so sequencing captured expressed TCRB transcripts. Clones were read by immunoSEQ multiplex PCR, and TCRdb kept only the in-frame ones, dropping some. The sample has over 500,000 clones, 15% seen once. CDR3 size: 15 residues. CDR1 and CDR2 from the germline V gene are LGHNA and YNFKEQ. The chain is built from TRBV4-2 and TRBJ2-5, with 7 bases identical to TRBD2. Matching the DNA end better, TRBJ2-7 makes the J call doubtful. Sequenced sample: naive CD4+ T cells from blood. The receptor comes from a man younger than 30 in good health. The CDR3 DNA reads as TGTGCCAGCAGCCAGGGACTAATATTGTGGTACGAGCAGTACTTC. Its translation is CASSQGLILWYEQYF.